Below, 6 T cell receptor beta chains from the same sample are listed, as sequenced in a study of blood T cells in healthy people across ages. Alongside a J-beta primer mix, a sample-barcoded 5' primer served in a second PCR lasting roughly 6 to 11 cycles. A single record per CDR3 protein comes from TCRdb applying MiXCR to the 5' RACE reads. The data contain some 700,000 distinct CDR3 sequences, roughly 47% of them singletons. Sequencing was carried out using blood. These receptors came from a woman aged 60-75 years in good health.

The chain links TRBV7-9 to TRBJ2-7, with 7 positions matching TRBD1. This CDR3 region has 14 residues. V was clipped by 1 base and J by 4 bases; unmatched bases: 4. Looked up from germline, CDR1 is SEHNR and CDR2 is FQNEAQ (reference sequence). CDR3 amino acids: CASSLGDRDYEQYF. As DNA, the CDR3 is TGTGCCAGCAGCTTAGGAGACAGGGATTACGAGCAGTACTTC. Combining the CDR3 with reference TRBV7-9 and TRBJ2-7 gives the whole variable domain DTGVSQNPRHKITKRGQNVTFRCDPISEHNRLYWYRQTLGQGPEFLTYFQNEAQLEKSRLLSDRFSAERPKGSFSTLEIQRTEQGDSAMYLCASSLGDRDYEQYFGPGTRLTVT.

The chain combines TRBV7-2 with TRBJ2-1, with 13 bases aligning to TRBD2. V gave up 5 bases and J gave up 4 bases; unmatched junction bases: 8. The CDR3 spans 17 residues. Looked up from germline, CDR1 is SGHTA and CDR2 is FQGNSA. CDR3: CASSRPTSGGLYNEQFF. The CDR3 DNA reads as TGTGCCAGCAGCCGCCCGACTAGCGGGGGGCTTTACAATGAGCAGTTCTTC.

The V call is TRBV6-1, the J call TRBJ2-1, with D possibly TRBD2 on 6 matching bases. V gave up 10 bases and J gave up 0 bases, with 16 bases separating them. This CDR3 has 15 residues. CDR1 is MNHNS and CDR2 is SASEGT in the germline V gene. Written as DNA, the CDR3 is TGTGCCACCGTCAGGACTATCCGCTCCTACAATGAGCAGTTCTTC. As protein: CATVRTIRSYNEQFF.

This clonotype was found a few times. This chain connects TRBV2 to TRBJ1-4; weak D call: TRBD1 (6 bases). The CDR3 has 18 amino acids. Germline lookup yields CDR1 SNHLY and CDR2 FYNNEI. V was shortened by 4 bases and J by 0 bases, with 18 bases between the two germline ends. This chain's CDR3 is CASSVPLLRGSTNEKLFF. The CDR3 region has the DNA TGTGCCAGCAGTGTTCCCCTCTTGAGGGGGTCAACTAATGAAAAACTGTTTTTT.

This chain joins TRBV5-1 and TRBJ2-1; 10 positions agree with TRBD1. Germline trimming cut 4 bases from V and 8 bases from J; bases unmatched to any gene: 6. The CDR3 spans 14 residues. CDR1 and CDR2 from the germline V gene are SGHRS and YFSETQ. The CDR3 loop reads CASSHRDRGHEQFF. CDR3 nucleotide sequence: TGCGCCAGCAGCCACCGGGACAGGGGCCATGAGCAGTTCTTC.

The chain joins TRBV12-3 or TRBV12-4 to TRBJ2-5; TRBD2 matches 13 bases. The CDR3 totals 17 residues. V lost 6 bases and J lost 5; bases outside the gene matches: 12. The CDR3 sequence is CASSSTSTSGGWETQYF. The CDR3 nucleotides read TGTGCCAGCAGCTCTACTTCGACTAGCGGGGGGTGGGAGACCCAGTACTTC.